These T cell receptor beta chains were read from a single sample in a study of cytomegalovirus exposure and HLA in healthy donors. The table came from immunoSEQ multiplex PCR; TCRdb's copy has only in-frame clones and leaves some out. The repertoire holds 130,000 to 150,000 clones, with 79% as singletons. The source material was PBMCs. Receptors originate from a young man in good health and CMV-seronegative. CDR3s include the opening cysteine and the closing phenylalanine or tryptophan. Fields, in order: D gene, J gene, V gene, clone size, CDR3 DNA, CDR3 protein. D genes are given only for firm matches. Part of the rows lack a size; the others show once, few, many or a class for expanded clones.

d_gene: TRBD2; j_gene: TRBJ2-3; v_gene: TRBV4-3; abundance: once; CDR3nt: TGCGCCAGCAGCTCTAGCGGGGGCTATAGCACAGATACGCAGTATTTT; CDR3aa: CASSSSGGYSTDTQYF
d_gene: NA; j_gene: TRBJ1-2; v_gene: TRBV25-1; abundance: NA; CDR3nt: TGTGCCAGCAGTGAATGGGGGGATCACAACTATGGCTACACCTTC; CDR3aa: CASSEWGDHNYGYTF
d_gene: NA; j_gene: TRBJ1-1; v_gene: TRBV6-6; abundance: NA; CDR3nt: TGTGCCAGCAGCCCCGCGGGGTTCACTGAAGCTTTCTTT; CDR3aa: CASSPAGFTEAFF
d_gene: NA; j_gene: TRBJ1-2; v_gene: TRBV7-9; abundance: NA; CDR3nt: TGTGCCAGCAGCTTAGGCGGTCCTACGGGGTACTATGGCTACACCTTC; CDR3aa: CASSLGGPTGYYGYTF
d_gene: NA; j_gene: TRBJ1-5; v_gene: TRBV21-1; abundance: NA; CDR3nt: TGTGCCAGGCCCATCACAGGGGAGAACTATAGCAATCAGCCCCAGCATTTT; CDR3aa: CARPITGENYSNQPQHF
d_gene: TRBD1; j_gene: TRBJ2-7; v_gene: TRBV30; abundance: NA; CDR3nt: TGTGCCTGGTCCGGGACAGGCTCCTACGAGCAGTACTTC; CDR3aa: CAWSGTGSYEQYF
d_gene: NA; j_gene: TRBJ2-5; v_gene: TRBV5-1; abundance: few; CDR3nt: TGCGCCAGCAGCTCCCCGGCGGGACTGTCAGAGACCCAGTACTTC; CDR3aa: CASSSPAGLSETQYF
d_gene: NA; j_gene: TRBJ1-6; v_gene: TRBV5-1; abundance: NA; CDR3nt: TGCGCCAGCAGCCGAAGGTTGGGGGCTGGGGAAAATAATTCACCCCTCCACTTT; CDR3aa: CASSRRLGAGENNSPLHF
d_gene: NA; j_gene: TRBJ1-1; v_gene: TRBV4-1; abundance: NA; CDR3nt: TGCGCCAGCAGCCATGGAGGAAACACTGAAGCTTTCTTT; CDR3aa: CASSHGGNTEAFF
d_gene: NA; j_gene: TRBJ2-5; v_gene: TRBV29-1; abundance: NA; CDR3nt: TGCAGCGTTGAAACAGGGTCAGAGACCCAGTACTTC; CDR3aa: CSVETGSETQYF
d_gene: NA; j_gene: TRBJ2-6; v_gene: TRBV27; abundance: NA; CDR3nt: TGTGCCAGCAGTCCACCTCACGCAGGCTCTGGGGCCAACGTCCTGACTTTC; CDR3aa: CASSPPHAGSGANVLTF
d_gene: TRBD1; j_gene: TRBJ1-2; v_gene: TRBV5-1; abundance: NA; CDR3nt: TGCGCCAGCAGCTTCACTTCAGGGGGCGGCGGCTATGGCTACACCTTC; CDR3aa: CASSFTSGGGGYGYTF
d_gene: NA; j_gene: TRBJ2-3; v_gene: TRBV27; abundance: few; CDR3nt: TGTGCCAGCAGTTTAACAGGGTTGAAGTCAGATACGCAGTATTTT; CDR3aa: CASSLTGLKSDTQYF
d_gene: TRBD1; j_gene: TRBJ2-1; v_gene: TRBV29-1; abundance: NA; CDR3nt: TGCAGCGTTGCGGGGCGACAGGGTTCCTACAATGAGCAGTTCTTC; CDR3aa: CSVAGRQGSYNEQFF
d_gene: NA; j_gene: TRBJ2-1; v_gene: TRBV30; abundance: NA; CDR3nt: TGTGCCTGCACCCCTAGTTACAATGAGCAGTTCTTC; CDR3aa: CACTPSYNEQFF
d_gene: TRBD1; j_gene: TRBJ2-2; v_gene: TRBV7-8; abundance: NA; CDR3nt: TGTGCCAGCAGCTCCGGGACAGGATTCGGGAAGCTGTTTTTT; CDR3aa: CASSSGTGFGKLFF